The 32 T cell receptor beta chains reported below all come from one sample, sequenced in a study of T cells in Graves' hyperthyroidism and ophthalmopathy. What was amplified from RNA transcripts were TCR beta CDR3 regions. HTBI primers drove first-round RT-PCR of the TCR CDR3. TCRdb processed the multiplex PCR reads anew with MiXCR; each CDR3 protein has one entry. Of 350,000 to 400,000 distinct CDR3 sequences listed, about 15% are singletons. The sequencing sample was made of blood. Every receptor here comes from a woman aged 25 to 39 with Graves' hyperthyroidism.

This clonotype has ten or more counts. The chain couples TRBV28 to TRBJ2-5; D gene ambiguous. CDR1 is MDHEN, CDR2 SYDVKM, per germline. The CDR3 runs 13 residues. The V gene lost 6 bases and the J gene lost 5 bases, with 13 bases spanning the gap. The CDR3 region has the DNA TGTGCCAGCAGATTGGGTTATGGGGAGACCCAGTACTTC. Its translation: CASRLGYGETQYF.

This clonotype was counted ten times or more. V and J are TRBV28 and TRBJ1-2; 9 nucleotides line up with TRBD1. The V gene end was trimmed by 6 bases and the J gene end by 6 bases; junction bases not matched to a gene: 8. This CDR3 is 14 amino acids long. Germline loops: CDR1 MDHEN, CDR2 SYDVKM. CDR3 amino acids: CASSLTGGADGYTF. In DNA, the CDR3 is TGTGCCAGCAGCCTCACAGGGGGCGCTGATGGCTACACCTTC.

A few counts support this clonotype. The chain uses TRBV5-1 and TRBJ1-6; TRBD1 aligns across 10 bases. With V trimmed by 4 bases and J by 7 bases, 2 bases remained unmatched. This CDR3 contains 14 residues. Germline assignment: CDR1 SGHRS and CDR2 YFSETQ. The CDR3 DNA reads as TGCGCCAGCAGCCGGACAGGGGGAAATTCACCCCTCCACTTT. Translation gives CASSRTGGNSPLHF. The variable domain in full, with the rest retrieved from reference TRBV5-1 and TRBJ1-6, is KAGVTQTPRYLIKTRGQQVTLSCSPISGHRSVSWYQQTPGQGLQFLFEYFSETQRNKGNFPGRFSGRQFSNSRSEMNVSTLELGDSALYLCASSRTGGNSPLHFGNGTRLTVT.

At least ten counts were recorded for this clonotype. The chain recombines TRBV4-2 with TRBJ1-1; 11 nucleotides align to TRBD1. The CDR3 is 17 amino acids. Per germline, CDR1 LGHNA and CDR2 YNFKEQ. J gave up 5 bases and V 1 base, and 9 bases lay outside the gene matches. CDR3 loop: CASSQGSLGQGATEAFF. The CDR3 DNA is TGTGCCAGCAGCCAAGGGTCGCTCGGACAGGGGGCTACTGAAGCTTTCTTT.

This clonotype appeared a few times. V usage is TRBV25-1 and J usage is TRBJ2-3; 13 bases match TRBD2. The CDR3 sequence is 14 residues long. Germline CDR1 MGHDK, CDR2 SYGVNS. CDR3 in amino acids: CAVTSGRGTDTQYF. The DNA for the CDR3 is TGTGCGGTAACTAGCGGGAGGGGCACAGATACGCAGTATTTT.

The table lists this clonotype with many counts. This chain links TRBV12-3 or TRBV12-4 with TRBJ2-3; D remains ambiguous. Trimming stripped 6 bases from V and 7 bases from J, with 11 bases between. This CDR3 spans 12 amino acids. The chain's CDR3 is CASSIGSNTQYF. In DNA form, the CDR3 reads TGTGCCAGCAGCATTGGATCGAATACGCAGTATTTT.

The V and J genes are TRBV7-8 and TRBJ2-2, with 7 bases fitting TRBD1. The V segment lost 5 bases and the J segment 1 base; nucleotides outside the gene matches: 7. CDR1 and CDR2 (germline): SGHVS, FQNEAQ. The CDR3 spans 16 residues. The CDR3 sequence: CASSKTGSGNTGELFF. CDR3 in DNA: TGTGCCAGCAGCAAGACAGGGTCCGGGAACACCGGGGAGCTGTTTTTT.

V is TRBV28 and J is TRBJ2-7; TRBD1 agrees at 9 bases. The CDR3 covers 16 residues. The V and J ends lost 5 bases and 6 bases, in that order; junction bases with no gene match: 14. The germline gives CDR1 MDHEN, CDR2 SYDVKM. CDR3 in amino acids: CASSLLAGQGISEQYF. Written as DNA, the CDR3 is TGTGCCAGCAGTCTCCTCGCGGGACAGGGAATCTCCGAGCAGTACTTC.

This clonotype has a count of ten or more. V is TRBV6-1 and J is TRBJ1-2; D is perhaps TRBD1 (6 bases). Germline CDR1 MNHNS, CDR2 SASEGT. CDR3 size: 12 residues. V lost 8 bases, J lost 2 bases, and 9 bases lay in between. CDR3 amino acids: CASHDRNYGYTF. CDR3 DNA: TGTGCCAGCCACGACAGGAACTATGGCTACACCTTC.

This rearrangement joins TRBV27 to TRBJ2-2; TRBD2 is a possible D gene (6 bases). Trimming took 3 bases from V and 10 from J, leaving 24 bases between them. In germline, CDR1 is MNHEY, CDR2 SMNVEV (reference sequence). The CDR3 loop spans 17 amino acids. The CDR3 reads CASSFYLFRGEAEELFF. The CDR3 nucleotides are TGTGCCAGCAGTTTTTATTTGTTCCGCGGGGAGGCCGAGGAGCTGTTTTTT.

This clonotype was seen many times. The chain is built from TRBV12-3 or TRBV12-4 and TRBJ1-5; D gene unclear. V lost 3 bases and J lost 0, with 6 bases in between. The CDR3 has 14 amino acids. This CDR3 is CASSLVDSNQPQHF. As DNA, the CDR3 is TGTGCCAGCAGTTTGGTCGATAGCAATCAGCCCCAGCATTTT.

This clonotype was seen ten or more times. The chain recombines TRBV3-1 with TRBJ1-2; 9 positions agree with TRBD1. The CDR3 has 14 residues. Per germline, CDR1 LGHDT and CDR2 YNNKEL (reference sequence). V was pared by 2 bases and J by 8 bases, with 6 bases of the junction left unmatched. The CDR3, as DNA: TGTGCCAGCAGCCAACAGACAGGGGGTGGAGGCTACACCTTC. As protein: CASSQQTGGGGYTF.

In this sample, this clonotype turned up many times. One end of the junction fails to match germline, which may point to a read error. The V call is TRBV2, the J call TRBJ2-2; D is unresolved. The CDR3 contains 13 residues. Germline CDR1 reads SNHLY; CDR2 reads FYNNEI. CDR3 sequence reads: CASSSRNSGELFF. The CDR3 DNA reads TGTGCCAGCAGCTCCCGAAACAGCGGGGAGCTGTTTTTT.

A remark on this clonotype: At one of its ends the junction is not consistent with the germline gene, which may arise from a read error. The chain links TRBV4-2 to TRBJ1-6; D possibly corresponds to TRBD1 (5 bases). CDR3 length: 14 residues. Germline values: CDR1 LGHNA, CDR2 YNFKEQ. The CDR3 spells CASIQDHRGSPLHF. In nucleotides, the CDR3 is TGTGCCAGCATCCAAGATCATAGGGGTTCACCCCTCCACTTT.

This clonotype was counted ten times or more. J is TRBJ2-3 and V is TRBV10-3; 9 bases match TRBD1. V shed 4 bases and J 3 bases; nucleotides not matched to a gene: 8. CDR1 is ENHRY, CDR2 SYGVKD, per germline. This CDR3 is 16 amino acids long. The chain's CDR3 is CAISGLGTGRTDTQYF. In DNA, the CDR3 is TGTGCCATCAGTGGTCTTGGGACAGGGAGGACAGATACGCAGTATTTT.

The chain couples TRBV18 to TRBJ2-1; tentatively, D is TRBD2 (6 bases). CDR1 KGHSH and CDR2 LQKENI come from the germline V gene. The CDR3 sequence is 15 residues long. V lost 2 bases and J lost 5, with 13 bases in between. The CDR3 region is CASSPGGSGHNEQFF. Here the CDR3 DNA reads TGTGCCAGCTCACCAGGGGGGAGTGGCCACAATGAGCAGTTCTTC.

V is TRBV2 and J is TRBJ1-5; TRBD1 matches 8 bases. V shed 3 bases and J 6 bases; nucleotides not matched to a gene: 7. The CDR3 has 15 amino acids. Germline CDR1 reads SNHLY; CDR2 reads FYNNEI. This CDR3 reads CASSEEGQVSQPQHF. CDR3 nucleotides: TGTGCCAGCAGTGAGGAGGGACAGGTCTCTCAGCCCCAGCATTTT.

This clonotype was observed at least ten times. The chain is built from TRBV20-1 and TRBJ2-3; D is undetermined. The length of the CDR3 is 13 residues. CDR1 and CDR2 (germline): DFQATT, SNEGSKA (reference sequence). V was cut by 6 bases and J by 3 bases, with 13 bases left in between. The CDR3 loop is CSASGSNTDTQYF. DNA of the CDR3: TGCAGTGCCTCCGGAAGCAATACAGATACGCAGTATTTT.

This rearrangement joins TRBV6-1 to TRBJ2-2, with 13 bases fitting TRBD2. The V gene end was trimmed by 5 bases and the J gene end by 0 bases; junction bases not matched to a gene: 9. The CDR3 extends over 19 amino acids. Germline CDR1 MNHNS, CDR2 SASEGT. CDR3: CASSFRTSGRATNTGELFF. DNA for the CDR3: TGTGCCAGCAGTTTCCGGACTAGCGGGAGAGCTACGAACACCGGGGAGCTGTTTTTT.

The CDR3 region has the DNA TGCAGTGCCCCCCCCTCCGGGCTCACAGCCTACGAGCAGTACTTC. This encodes CSAPPSGLTAYEQYF. The V call is TRBV20-1, the J call TRBJ2-7; D is uncertain. The CDR3 runs to 15 residues. Looked up from germline, CDR1 is DFQATT and CDR2 is SNEGSKA (reference sequence). Between the trimmed V and J ends, which lost 6 bases and 2 bases, there was a span of 20 bases.

This clonotype occurred many times. This sequence joins TRBV28 and TRBJ2-3; D possibly matches TRBD1 or TRBD2 (5 bases each). CDR1 and CDR2 (germline): MDHEN, SYDVKM. The length of the CDR3 is 15 residues. Trimming left V 5 bases short and J 7 bases short, with 19 bases between. The CDR3 sequence is CASSPPSGTQHTQYF. Here the CDR3 DNA reads TGTGCCAGCAGTCCACCGTCGGGGACCCAACATACGCAGTATTTT.

V and J are TRBV9 and TRBJ1-4; D is undetermined. This CDR3 spans 13 amino acids. Looked up from germline, CDR1 is SGDLS and CDR2 is YYNGEE. V lost 2 bases, J lost 5 bases, and 7 bases lay in between. This chain's CDR3 is CASSVASNEKLFF. CDR3 nucleotides: TGTGCCAGCAGCGTCGCAAGCAATGAAAAACTGTTTTTT.

This clonotype showed up many times. The genes are TRBV30 and TRBJ2-7; D uncertain. Germline V gene lookup returns CDR1 GTSNPN and CDR2 SVGIG (reference sequence). Trimming removed 0 bases from V and 0 bases from J, with 15 bases in between. The CDR3 totals 16 residues. Written as DNA, the CDR3 is TGTGCCTGGAGTGTCGGGTGGTTTAAGAGCTCCTACGAGCAGTACTTC. Protein product: CAWSVGWFKSSYEQYF.

This clonotype is a singleton in its sample. A single base separates this from a much larger clone, so it may be a read error. CDR3 bases: TGTGCCAGCAGTCGAGGGACTAGCGGGCTCTACGAGCAGTTCTTC. Translating it yields CASSRGTSGLYEQFF. J is TRBJ2-7 and V is TRBV27; 12 bases match TRBD2. The J call is in doubt because the DNA end fits TRBJ2-1 better. CDR3 length: 15 residues. Germline V gives CDR1 MNHEY, CDR2 SMNVEV (reference sequence).

In this sample, this clonotype turned up many times. This sequence joins TRBV12-3 or TRBV12-4 and TRBJ2-7; TRBD1 might be the D (7 bases). Trimming removed 6 bases from V and 6 bases from J, with 21 bases in between. There are 15 residues in the CDR3. CDR3 amino acids: CASRELREEGAEQYF. In DNA form, the CDR3 reads TGTGCCAGCAGGGAACTAAGGGAGGAGGGGGCCGAGCAGTACTTC.

This clonotype was seen many times. V and J are TRBV28 and TRBJ1-6, with 8 bases aligning to TRBD1. The V and J ends lost 8 bases and 9 bases, in that order; junction bases with no gene match: 9. Germline V CDR1 and CDR2: MDHEN, SYDVKM. This CDR3 contains 14 residues. CDR3 nucleotide sequence: TGTGCCAGCCTTCCCGACAGGGGCAGTTCACCCCTCCACTTT. Its translation is CASLPDRGSSPLHF.

This clonotype was seen ten or more times. This chain uses TRBV2 with TRBJ2-1, with TRBD2 identical over 14 bases. The CDR3 is 15 residues long. The V segment lost 6 bases and the J segment 6 bases; nucleotides outside the gene matches: 4. Germline CDR1 reads SNHLY; CDR2 reads FYNNEI. In DNA, the CDR3 is TGTGCCAGCAGCCGACTAGCGGGAGGGTCCAATGAGCAGTTCTTC. Its protein is CASSRLAGGSNEQFF.

Details on this clonotype: This sequence may be a read error, since a much larger clone differs from it by one base. The chain is built from TRBV5-1 and TRBJ2-3, with D possibly TRBD1 on 5 matching bases. Between the trimmed V and J ends, which lost 3 bases and 6 bases, there was a span of 14 bases. The CDR3 is made up of 14 amino acids. The germline V gene has CDR1 SGHRS and CDR2 YFSETQ. In nucleotides, the CDR3 is TGCGCCAGCAGCTACAGCTCACCAGGGGATACGCAGTATTTT. This sequence encodes CASSYSSPGDTQYF.

The J gene is TRBJ2-1, the V gene TRBV19; 13 nucleotides line up with TRBD2. Germline values: CDR1 LNHDA, CDR2 SQIVND (reference sequence). J lost 12 bases, V lost 7 bases, and 6 bases had no gene match. This CDR3 comprises 13 residues. CDR3 sequence: CASTLGLAGRQFF. In DNA, the CDR3 is TGTGCCAGTACCTTGGGACTAGCGGGACGGCAGTTCTTC.

The chain joins TRBV7-9 to TRBJ2-1; 12 bases line up with TRBD2. The germline gives CDR1 SEHNR, CDR2 FQNEAQ (reference sequence). Losses at the gene ends were 5 bases for V and 4 bases for J; bases not matched to a gene: 9. This CDR3 is 17 amino acids long. In nucleotides, the CDR3 is TGTGCCAGCAGCCCCCGACTAGCGGGAGCGGGTTACAATGAGCAGTTCTTC. Its translation: CASSPRLAGAGYNEQFF.

Turning to this clonotype: A much more abundant neighbour one base away suggests this may be a read error. The conserved closing phenylalanine or tryptophan is absent in this CDR3, likely reflecting a read error. This chain joins TRBV3-1 and TRBJ1-5, with D uncertain. In germline, CDR1 is LGHDT, CDR2 YNNKEL (reference sequence). The CDR3 covers 15 residues. V gave up 4 bases and J gave up 3 bases, with 13 bases separating them. The DNA of the CDR3 is TGTGCCAGCAGCCCGGCGAGCTTGTCCAATCAGCCCCAGCATTCT. This gives the protein CASSPASLSNQPQHS.

This clonotype was detected many times. The chain couples TRBV20-1 to TRBJ2-7; 9 bases map to TRBD2. The germline V gene has CDR1 DFQATT and CDR2 SNEGSKA (reference sequence). The trim removed 3 bases at V and 2 bases at J, leaving 5 bases unmatched. The CDR3 runs to 14 residues. The CDR3 here is CSARTSGVTYEQYF. CDR3 nucleotides: TGCAGTGCTAGGACTAGCGGTGTTACCTACGAGCAGTACTTC.